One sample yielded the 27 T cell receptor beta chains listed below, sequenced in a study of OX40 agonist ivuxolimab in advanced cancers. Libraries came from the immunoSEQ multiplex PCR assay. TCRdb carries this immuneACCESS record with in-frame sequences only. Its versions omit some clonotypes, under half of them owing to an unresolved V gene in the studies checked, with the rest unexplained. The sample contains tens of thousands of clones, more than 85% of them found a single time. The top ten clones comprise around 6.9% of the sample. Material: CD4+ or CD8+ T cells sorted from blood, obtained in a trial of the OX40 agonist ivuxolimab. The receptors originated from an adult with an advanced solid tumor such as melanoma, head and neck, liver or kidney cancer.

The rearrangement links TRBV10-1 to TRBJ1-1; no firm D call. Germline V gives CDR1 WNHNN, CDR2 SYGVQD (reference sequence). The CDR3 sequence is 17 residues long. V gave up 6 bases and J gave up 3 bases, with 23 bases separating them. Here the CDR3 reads CASSNYRRVEGDTEAFF. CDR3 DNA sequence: TGCGCCAGCAGCAATTACCGCCGCGTGGAGGGAGACACTGAAGCTTTCTTT.

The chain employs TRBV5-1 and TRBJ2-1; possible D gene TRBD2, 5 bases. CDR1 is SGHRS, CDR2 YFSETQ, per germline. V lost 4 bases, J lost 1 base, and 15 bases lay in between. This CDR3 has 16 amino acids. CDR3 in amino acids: CASSAGLRTSYNEQFF. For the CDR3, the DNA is TGCGCCAGCAGCGCTGGACTGCGAACGTCCTACAATGAGCAGTTCTTC.

CDR3 bases: TGTGCCAGCAGCTGGCAAGGCAGGGCCAACACTGAAGCTTTCTTT. It encodes CASSWQGRANTEAFF. This chain links TRBV5-8 with TRBJ1-1; a weak D match, TRBD1 (5 bases). V lost 3 bases to trimming and J lost 2 bases, with 14 bases between them. The germline V gene encodes CDR1 SGHTS and CDR2 YDEGEE. CDR3 length: 15 residues.

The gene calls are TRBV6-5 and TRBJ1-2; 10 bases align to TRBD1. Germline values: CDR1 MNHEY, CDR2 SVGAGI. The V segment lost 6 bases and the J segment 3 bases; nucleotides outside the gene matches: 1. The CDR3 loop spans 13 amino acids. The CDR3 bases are TGTGCCAGCAGAGGACAGGGGGACTATGGCTACACCTTC. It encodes CASRGQGDYGYTF.

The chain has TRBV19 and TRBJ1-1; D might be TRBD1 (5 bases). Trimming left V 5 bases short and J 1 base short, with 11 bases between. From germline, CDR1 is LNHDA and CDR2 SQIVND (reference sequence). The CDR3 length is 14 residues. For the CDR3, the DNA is TGTGCCAGTAGTCCCCGGGGCCAGAACACTGAAGCTTTCTTT. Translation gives CASSPRGQNTEAFF.

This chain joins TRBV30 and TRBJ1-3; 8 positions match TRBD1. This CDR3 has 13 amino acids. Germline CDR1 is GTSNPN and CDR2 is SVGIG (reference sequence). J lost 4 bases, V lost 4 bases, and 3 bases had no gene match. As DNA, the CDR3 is TGTGCCTGGATGACAGGGGTCGGAAACACCATATATTTT. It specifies CAWMTGVGNTIYF. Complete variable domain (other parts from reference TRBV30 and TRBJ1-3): SQTIHQWPATLVQPVGSPLSLECTVEGTSNPNLYWYRQAAGRGLQLLFYSVGIGQISSEVPQNLSASRPQDRQFILSSKKLLLSDSGFYLCAWMTGVGNTIYFGEGSWLTVV.

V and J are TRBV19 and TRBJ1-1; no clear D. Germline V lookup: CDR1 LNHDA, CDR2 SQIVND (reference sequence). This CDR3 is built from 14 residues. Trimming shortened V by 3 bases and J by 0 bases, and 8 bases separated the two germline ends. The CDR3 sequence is CASSIIQLNTEAFF. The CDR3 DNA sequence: TGTGCCAGTAGTATTATACAGTTGAACACTGAAGCTTTCTTT.

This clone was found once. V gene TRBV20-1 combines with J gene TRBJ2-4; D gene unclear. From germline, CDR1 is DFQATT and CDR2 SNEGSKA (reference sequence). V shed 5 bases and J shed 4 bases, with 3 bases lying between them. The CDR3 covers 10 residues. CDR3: CSASKNIQYF. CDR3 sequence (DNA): TGCAGTGCTTCGAAAAACATTCAGTACTTC.

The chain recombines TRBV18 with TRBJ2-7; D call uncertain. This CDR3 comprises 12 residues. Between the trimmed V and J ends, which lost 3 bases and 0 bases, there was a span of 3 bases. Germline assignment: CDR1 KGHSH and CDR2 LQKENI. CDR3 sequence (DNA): TGTGCCAGCTCACCGGGCTCCTACGAGCAGTACTTC. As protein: CASSPGSYEQYF.

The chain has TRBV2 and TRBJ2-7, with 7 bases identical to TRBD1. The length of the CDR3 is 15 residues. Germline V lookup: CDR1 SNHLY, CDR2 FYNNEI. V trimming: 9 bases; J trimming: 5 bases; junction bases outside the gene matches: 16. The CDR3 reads CASWGGQDPRNEQYF. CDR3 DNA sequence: TGTGCCAGTTGGGGCGGACAGGATCCTAGGAACGAGCAGTACTTC.

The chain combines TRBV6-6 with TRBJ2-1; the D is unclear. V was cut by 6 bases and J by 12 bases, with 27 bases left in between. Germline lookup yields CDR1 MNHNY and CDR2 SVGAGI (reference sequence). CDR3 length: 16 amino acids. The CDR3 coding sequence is TGTGCCAGCAGCCAGCCGACGGCCGTCGTTGAGGTGGGGCAGTTCTTC. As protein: CASSQPTAVVEVGQFF.

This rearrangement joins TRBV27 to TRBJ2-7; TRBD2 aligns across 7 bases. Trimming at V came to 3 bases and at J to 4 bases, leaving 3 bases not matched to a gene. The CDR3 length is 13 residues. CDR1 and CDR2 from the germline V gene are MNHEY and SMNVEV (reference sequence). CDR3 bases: TGTGCCAGCAGTTTTCAGGGAGGGTACGAGCAGTACTTC. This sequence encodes CASSFQGGYEQYF.

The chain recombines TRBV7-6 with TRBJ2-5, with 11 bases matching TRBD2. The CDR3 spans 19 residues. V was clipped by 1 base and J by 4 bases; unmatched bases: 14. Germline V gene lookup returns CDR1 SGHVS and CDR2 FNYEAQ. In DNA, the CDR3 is TGTGCCAGCAGCTTAGTAGGGGGACTAGCGGAAGCGGCGCGAGAGACCCAGTACTTC. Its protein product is CASSLVGGLAEAARETQYF.

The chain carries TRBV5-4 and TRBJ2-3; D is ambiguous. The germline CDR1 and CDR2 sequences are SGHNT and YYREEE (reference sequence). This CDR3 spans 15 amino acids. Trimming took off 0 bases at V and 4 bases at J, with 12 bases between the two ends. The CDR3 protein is CASSLDLWSADTQYF. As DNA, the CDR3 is TGTGCCAGCAGCTTGGACTTGTGGTCGGCAGATACGCAGTATTTT.

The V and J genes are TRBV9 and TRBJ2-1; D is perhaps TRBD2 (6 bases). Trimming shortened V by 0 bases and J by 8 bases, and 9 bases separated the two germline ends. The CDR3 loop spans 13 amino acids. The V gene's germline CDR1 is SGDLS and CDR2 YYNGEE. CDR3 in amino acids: CASSVGPGDEQFF. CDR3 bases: TGTGCCAGCAGCGTAGGGCCGGGGGATGAGCAGTTCTTC.

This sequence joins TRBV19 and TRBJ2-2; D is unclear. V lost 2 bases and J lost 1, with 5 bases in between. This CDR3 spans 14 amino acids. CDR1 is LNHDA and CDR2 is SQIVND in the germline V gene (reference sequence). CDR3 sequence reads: CASSITENTGELFF. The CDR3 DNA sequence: TGTGCCAGTAGTATAACCGAGAACACCGGGGAGCTGTTTTTT.

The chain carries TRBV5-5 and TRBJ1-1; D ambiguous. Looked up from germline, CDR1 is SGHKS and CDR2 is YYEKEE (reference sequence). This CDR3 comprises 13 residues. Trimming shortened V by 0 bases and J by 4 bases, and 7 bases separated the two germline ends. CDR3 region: CASSLVGVTEAFF. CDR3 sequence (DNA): TGTGCCAGCAGCTTGGTTGGGGTCACTGAAGCTTTCTTT.

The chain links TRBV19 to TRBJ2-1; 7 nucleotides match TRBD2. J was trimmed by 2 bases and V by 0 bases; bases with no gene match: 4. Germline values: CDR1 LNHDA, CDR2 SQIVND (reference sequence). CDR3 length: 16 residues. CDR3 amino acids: CASSIDLAVTYNEQFF. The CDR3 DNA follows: TGTGCCAGTAGTATAGACCTAGCGGTAACCTACAATGAGCAGTTCTTC.

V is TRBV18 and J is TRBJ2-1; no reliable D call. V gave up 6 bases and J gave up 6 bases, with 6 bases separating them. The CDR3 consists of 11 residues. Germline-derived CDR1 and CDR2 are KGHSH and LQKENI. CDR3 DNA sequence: TGTGCCAGCTCGTACAGCAATGAGCAGTTCTTC. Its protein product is CASSYSNEQFF.

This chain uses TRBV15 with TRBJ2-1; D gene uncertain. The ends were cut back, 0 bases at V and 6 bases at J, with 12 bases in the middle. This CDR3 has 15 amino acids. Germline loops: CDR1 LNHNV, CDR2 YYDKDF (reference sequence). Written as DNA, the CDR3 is TGTGCCACCAGCAGAGATCAAGACCCGCCCAATGAGCAGTTCTTC. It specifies CATSRDQDPPNEQFF.

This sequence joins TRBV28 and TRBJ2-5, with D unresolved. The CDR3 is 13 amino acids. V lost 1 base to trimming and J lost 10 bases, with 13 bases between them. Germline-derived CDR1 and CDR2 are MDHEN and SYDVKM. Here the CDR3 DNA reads TGTGCCAGCAGTTTATTCCGGAGAAACCACCAGTACTTC. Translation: CASSLFRRNHQYF.

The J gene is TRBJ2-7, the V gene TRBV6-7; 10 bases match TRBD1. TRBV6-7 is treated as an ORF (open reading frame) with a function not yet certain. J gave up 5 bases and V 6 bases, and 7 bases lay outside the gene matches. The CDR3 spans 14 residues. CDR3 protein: CASSETGGVNEQYF. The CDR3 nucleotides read TGTGCCAGCAGCGAGACAGGGGGCGTGAACGAGCAGTACTTC.

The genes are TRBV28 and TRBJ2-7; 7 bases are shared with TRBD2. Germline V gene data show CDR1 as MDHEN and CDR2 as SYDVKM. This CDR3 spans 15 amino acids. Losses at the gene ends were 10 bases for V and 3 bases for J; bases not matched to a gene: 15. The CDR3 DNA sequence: TGTGCCACTCACTCCCACGGCGGGGGAGGCTACGAGCAGTACTTC. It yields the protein CATHSHGGGGYEQYF.

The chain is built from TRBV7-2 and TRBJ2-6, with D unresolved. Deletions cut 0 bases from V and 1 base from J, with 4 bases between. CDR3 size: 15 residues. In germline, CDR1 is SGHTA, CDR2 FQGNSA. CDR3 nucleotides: TGTGCCAGCAGCTTAGCTTTGTCTGGGGCCAACGTCCTGACTTTC. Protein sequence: CASSLALSGANVLTF.

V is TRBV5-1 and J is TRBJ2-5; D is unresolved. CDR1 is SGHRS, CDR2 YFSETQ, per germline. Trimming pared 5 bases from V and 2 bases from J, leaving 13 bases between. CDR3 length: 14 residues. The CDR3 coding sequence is TGCGCCAGCAGACCGATGGGGAATCAAGAGACCCAGTACTTC. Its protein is CASRPMGNQETQYF. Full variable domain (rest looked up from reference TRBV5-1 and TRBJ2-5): KAGVTQTPRYLIKTRGQQVTLSCSPISGHRSVSWYQQTPGQGLQFLFEYFSETQRNKGNFPGRFSGRQFSNSRSEMNVSTLELGDSALYLCASRPMGNQETQYFGPGTRLLVL.

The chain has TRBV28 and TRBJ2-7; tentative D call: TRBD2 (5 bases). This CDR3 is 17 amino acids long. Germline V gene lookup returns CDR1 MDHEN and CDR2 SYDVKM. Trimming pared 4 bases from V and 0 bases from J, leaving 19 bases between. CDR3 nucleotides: TGTGCCAGCAGTTCCCCTTCCAACTGGCGGGTCTCCTACGAGCAGTACTTC. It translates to CASSSPSNWRVSYEQYF.

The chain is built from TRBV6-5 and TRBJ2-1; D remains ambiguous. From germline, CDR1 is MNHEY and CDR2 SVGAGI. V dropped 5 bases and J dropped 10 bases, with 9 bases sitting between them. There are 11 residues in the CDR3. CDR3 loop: CASSRAREQFF. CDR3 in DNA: TGTGCCAGCAGTCGAGCGAGAGAGCAGTTCTTC.